This section outlines one TCR beta chain sequence together with its context. Its antigen target is currently unknown. It has no much larger one-base neighbor in the sample; base qualities were not kept. The immunoSEQ Assay, a bias-controlled multiplex PCR, was used to amplify TCRbeta CDR3 regions from genomic DNA. The paper's processing steps were these. Within the assay, amplification of reference gene primers was used to estimate how many nucleated cells each sample contained. Sequence reads were collapsed and filtered to measure the absolute abundance of every unique TCRbeta CDR3 rearrangement. For each sample, productive Simpson clonality was calculated as the square root of Simpson's diversity index over productive rearrangements. The table was pulled from immuneACCESS by TCRdb, which kept in-frame rearrangements only. Such tables lose some clones; where checked, under half of the loss comes from unresolved V genes, and the rest has no known cause. Clonal size and the V and J genes are those of that table, whereas D and trimming came from the DNA. The table for this sample lists over 200,000 clones; about four fifths of them were counted only once. Roughly 7.6% of the sample is taken by the ten largest.

For CDR1 and CDR2, the germline V gene lists SQVTM and ANQGSEA. The CDR3, cysteine through phenylalanine, is 12 amino acids long. Left in the record is the CDR3 DNA by itself, 36 bases read in frame from the first base. A distance of 10 bases separates the germline ends of V and J, which lose 7 bases and 1 base respectively. One collaborating source in Seattle enrolled patients while the patients were actively infected and followed the patients over time throughout the course of disease. Each collaborating institution followed its own protocols to collect whole blood in K2EDTA tubes. For TCRbeta analysis, collaborator samples were shipped as frozen whole blood, as isolated PBMCs, or as DNA extracted from either sample type. The data belong to a study of blood T cell repertoires in COVID-19 (TCRdb year 2020). As for the study more broadly: Samples from collaborators originated in the United States, Italy and Spain and spanned both the acute and convalescent phases of COVID-19. The material from the prospective study consisted of cDNA or gDNA derived from T cells, B-cell-depleted T cells, or PBMCs. The dataset comprised deeply sampled blood TCRbeta repertoires from subjects exposed to, actively infected with, or recovered from COVID-19. The repertoires were made available in a free public database intended to serve as a resource for research on the immune response to SARS-CoV-2. The samples were drawn from two sources: the first 160 participants of the ongoing ImmuneRACE study, and about 1,300 subjects contributed by 6 global collaborators. A de-identified subject ID, COVID-19 status, age in years and sex were almost always included in the sample metadata. HLA class I and class II types, where available, came from metadata supplied by the sample provider rather than from assay-based typing.

General findings and caveats noted by the study authors: The quantity of clinical and demographic metadata differed by source and by participant and was supplied without curation.

This receptor was taken from a woman older than 75 with COVID-19, enrolled during active disease. Sequencing input: peripheral blood. The sequence links TRBV29-1 to TRBJ1-1; the D gene is perhaps TRBD1, on 5 matching bases. The CDR3 corresponds to CSARTTNTEAFF. The DNA is TGCAGCGCCCGGACAACGAACACTGAAGCTTTCTTT.